This T cell receptor (beta chain) was documented in a study of OX40 agonist ivuxolimab in advanced cancers. Study details: Each patient was given ivuxolimab into a vein every 2 weeks, at 0.01 to 10 mg/kg. Those enrolled were 82.7% male, with a mean age of approximately 60 years and ages from roughly 23 to 79.

Remarks on this clone: Its antigen is still unknown.

Broader study findings: There was clonal expansion of CD4+ and CD8+ blood T cells by week 6 at 0.1 to 3.0 mg/kg.

CDR3 length equals 12 residues. V dropped 4 bases and J dropped 5 bases, with 8 bases sitting between them. Germline CDR1 and CDR2: ENHRY and SYGVKD. Generated by immunoSEQ multiplex PCR, the TCRdb table keeps only in-frame clones and is missing some. The sample records 80,000 to 95,000 clones, around 90% being singletons. The receptor's source is an adult with an advanced solid tumor such as melanoma, head and neck, liver or kidney cancer. The chain combines TRBV10-3 with TRBJ2-5; D gene unclear. The sample consisted of CD4+ or CD8+ T cells sorted from blood, taken in a trial of the OX40 agonist ivuxolimab. The CDR3 sequence is CAISAALETQYF. The CDR3 bases are TGTGCCATCAGTGCTGCGCTGGAGACCCAGTACTTC.